Here is one T cell receptor (beta chain) with its context. What it recognizes is unknown. This sample was included in a study of T cell responses to AZD1222 COVID-19 vaccine. Study-level results: Mapped onto spike, vaccine-associated CD4 TCRs spanned it and were dominant at 160-218 and 743-854. Rises in breadth and depth of Spike-specific TCRs came after two AZD1222 doses.

This CDR3 has 14 amino acids. Germline V gene sequence: CDR1 MNHEY, CDR2 SMNVEV (reference sequence). V lost 5 bases and J 0 bases, leaving 8 bases between the germline ends. TCRdb keeps only in-frame clones here, not all; method: immunoSEQ multiplex PCR. The top ten clones hold roughly 1.4% of a sample with some 74,000 clones, roughly 90% of them seen once. Second-dose intervals near 4 or 12 weeks were combined. This sequence was found in an adult who received the AZD1222 COVID-19 vaccine. The material sequenced was peripheral blood, taken 28 days after the second AZD1222 dose. This chain uses TRBV27 with TRBJ1-5; D ambiguous. The CDR3 DNA follows: TGTGCCAGCAGTCCACTAGATAGCAATCAGCCCCAGCATTTT. Translating gives CASSPLDSNQPQHF.